These T cell receptor beta chains were read from a single sample in a study of PD-1 blockade in mismatch repair-deficient tumors. Here immunoSEQ multiplex PCR was the method, and the copy in TCRdb shows in-frame clones only, minus some. The table shows 70,000 to 90,000 clones, with 65% to 85% occurring only once. The sample was peripheral blood, taken 44 weeks after starting pembrolizumab. These receptors all stem from an adult with mismatch repair-deficient cancer. The CDR3 runs from the conserved cysteine through the conserved F or W. Each record gives: D gene, V gene, J gene, clone size, CDR3 protein, CDR3 DNA. The D gene is left open where the match is weak. Size is stated for part of the rows, as once, few or many counts, or as a class when the clone is expanded.

D: TRBD2; V: TRBV29-1; J: TRBJ2-5; size: NA; CDR3: CSVEASGKYQETQYF; DNA: TGCAGCGTTGAGGCTAGCGGGAAGTACCAAGAGACCCAGTACTTC
D: TRBD1; V: TRBV9; J: TRBJ1-1; size: NA; CDR3: CASSPPSDRASAKAFF; DNA: TGTGCCAGCAGCCCGCCCTCAGACAGGGCATCAGCCAAAGCTTTCTTT
D: NA; V: TRBV27; J: TRBJ2-3; size: NA; CDR3: CASSRQRDTQYF; DNA: TGTGCCAGCAGCCGACAGAGAGATACGCAGTATTTT
D: TRBD1; V: TRBV7-3; J: TRBJ1-5; size: NA; CDR3: CASSLETGTNNQPQHF; DNA: TGTGCCAGCAGCTTAGAGACAGGGACAAACAATCAGCCCCAGCATTTT
D: TRBD1; V: TRBV5-1; J: TRBJ2-1; size: NA; CDR3: CASSSTGLDEQFF; DNA: TGCGCCAGCAGCTCGACAGGGCTGGATGAGCAGTTCTTC
D: TRBD2; V: TRBV5-3; J: TRBJ2-1; size: NA; CDR3: CARSRPPQTSGSCNEQFF; DNA: TGTGCCAGAAGCCGACCACCCCAGACTAGCGGGAGTTGCAATGAGCAGTTCTTC
D: NA; V: TRBV19; J: TRBJ2-7; size: NA; CDR3: CASSIVGGSYEQYF; DNA: TGTGCCAGTAGTATAGTCGGCGGCTCCTACGAGCAGTACTTC
D: NA; V: TRBV5-1; J: TRBJ2-3; size: NA; CDR3: CASRLLTTSTDTQYF; DNA: TGCGCCAGCAGGTTGTTGACTACTAGCACAGATACGCAGTATTTT
D: TRBD1; V: TRBV7-9; J: TRBJ1-2; size: NA; CDR3: CASSSGTGYYGYTF; DNA: TGTGCCAGCAGCTCCGGGACAGGGTACTATGGCTACACCTTC
D: TRBD1; V: TRBV29-1; J: TRBJ1-1; size: NA; CDR3: CSGGETGIGAEAFF; DNA: TGCAGCGGTGGGGAGACAGGGATAGGGGCTGAAGCTTTCTTT
D: TRBD2; V: TRBV4-1; J: TRBJ2-3; size: NA; CDR3: CASSQETSRTDTQYF; DNA: TGCGCCAGCAGCCAAGAGACTAGCCGCACAGATACGCAGTATTTT
D: NA; V: TRBV6-5; J: TRBJ2-2; size: NA; CDR3: CASSYSEQPELFF; DNA: TGTGCCAGCAGTTATTCAGAACAGCCGGAGCTGTTTTTT
D: NA; V: TRBV15; J: TRBJ1-2; size: NA; CDR3: CATSRDQVPQGEGYTF; DNA: TGTGCCACCAGCAGAGATCAAGTGCCCCAGGGTGAGGGCTACACCTTC
D: NA; V: TRBV5-6; J: TRBJ2-1; size: NA; CDR3: CASSFRYYNEQFF; DNA: TGTGCCAGCAGCTTCCGGTACTACAATGAGCAGTTCTTC
D: NA; V: TRBV6-5; J: TRBJ2-7; size: NA; CDR3: CASRRDGAVYEQYF; DNA: TGTGCCAGCAGGCGGGACGGAGCCGTCTACGAGCAGTACTTC
D: NA; V: TRBV7-3; J: TRBJ2-2; size: NA; CDR3: CASSLIPNSNTGELFF; DNA: TGTGCCAGCAGCTTAATACCCAATTCGAACACCGGGGAGCTGTTTTTT
D: NA; V: TRBV19; J: TRBJ2-7; size: NA; CDR3: CASSIQPTYEQYF; DNA: TGTGCCAGTAGTATACAGCCAACGTACGAGCAGTACTTC
D: TRBD2; V: TRBV5-1; J: TRBJ2-7; size: once; CDR3: CASRLTSGYEQYF; DNA: TGCGCCAGCAGGCTTACTAGCGGCTACGAGCAGTACTTC
D: NA; V: TRBV7-9; J: TRBJ2-1; size: few; CDR3: CASSYRQIINEQFF; DNA: TGTGCCAGCAGCTACCGACAGATAATCAATGAGCAGTTCTTC
D: NA; V: TRBV30; J: TRBJ1-5; size: NA; CDR3: CAWSTGSPNQPQHF; DNA: TGTGCCTGGTCAACCGGGTCCCCTAATCAGCCCCAGCATTTT
D: NA; V: TRBV15; J: TRBJ2-1; size: NA; CDR3: CATSRLGNEQFF; DNA: TGTGCCACCAGCAGACTAGGAAATGAGCAGTTCTTC
D: NA; V: TRBV5-4; J: TRBJ1-1; size: NA; CDR3: CASSLGVANTEAFF; DNA: TGTGCCAGCAGCTTAGGGGTAGCGAACACTGAAGCTTTCTTT
D: NA; V: TRBV11-3; J: TRBJ2-6; size: NA; CDR3: CASSRPGLGANVLTF; DNA: TGTGCCAGCAGCCGGCCGGGCCTTGGGGCCAACGTCCTGACTTTC
D: NA; V: TRBV6-5; J: TRBJ2-5; size: NA; CDR3: CASSHVNDQETQYF; DNA: TGTGCCAGCAGTCACGTAAACGACCAAGAGACCCAGTACTTC
D: TRBD1; V: TRBV18; J: TRBJ1-1; size: NA; CDR3: CASSPDGQGGTEAFF; DNA: TGTGCCAGCTCACCGGACGGACAGGGAGGGACTGAAGCTTTCTTT
D: TRBD1; V: TRBV29-1; J: TRBJ2-1; size: NA; CDR3: CSVLGTGYNEQFF; DNA: TGCAGCGTCTTGGGGACAGGCTACAATGAGCAGTTCTTC
D: TRBD2; V: TRBV9; J: TRBJ2-5; size: NA; CDR3: CASSVEASGAETQYF; DNA: TGTGCCAGCAGCGTAGAGGCTAGCGGGGCAGAGACCCAGTACTTC
D: TRBD1; V: TRBV9; J: TRBJ2-2; size: few; CDR3: CASRTGGINGELFF; DNA: TGTGCCTCCCGGACAGGGGGCATCAACGGGGAGCTGTTTTTT
D: NA; V: TRBV7-9; J: TRBJ2-1; size: NA; CDR3: CASSLFDEQFF; DNA: TGTGCCAGCAGCTTATTCGATGAGCAGTTCTTC
D: TRBD1; V: TRBV7-3; J: TRBJ2-5; size: NA; CDR3: CASSLTGQKETQYF; DNA: TGTGCCAGCAGCTTAACGGGACAGAAAGAGACCCAGTACTTC
D: NA; V: TRBV29-1; J: TRBJ2-7; size: NA; CDR3: CSVGVGGTYEQYF; DNA: TGCAGCGTTGGGGTAGGGGGAACCTACGAGCAGTACTTC
D: NA; V: TRBV6-6; J: TRBJ1-3; size: NA; CDR3: CASSSATGRNTIYF; DNA: TGTGCCAGCAGCTCCGCGACCGGGAGAAACACCATATATTTT
D: NA; V: TRBV29-1; J: TRBJ1-2; size: NA; CDR3: CSVEEYRGYGYTF; DNA: TGCAGCGTTGAAGAATATAGAGGCTATGGCTACACCTTC
D: TRBD1; V: TRBV19; J: TRBJ1-1; size: NA; CDR3: CASRVGGQYTEAFF; DNA: TGTGCCAGTAGGGTGGGGGGACAGTACACTGAAGCTTTCTTT
D: NA; V: TRBV6-1; J: TRBJ2-1; size: NA; CDR3: CASTPYIISYNEQFF; DNA: TGTGCCAGCACACCTTACATAATCTCCTACAATGAGCAGTTCTTC
D: NA; V: TRBV18; J: TRBJ2-7; size: NA; CDR3: CASSPPGSYEQYF; DNA: TGTGCCAGCTCACCACCGGGGTCCTACGAGCAGTACTTC
D: NA; V: TRBV9; J: TRBJ2-1; size: NA; CDR3: CASSVEAGGGNEQFF; DNA: TGTGCCAGCAGCGTAGAGGCAGGGGGAGGGAATGAGCAGTTCTTC
D: NA; V: TRBV5-1; J: TRBJ2-2; size: NA; CDR3: CASSTGQPGTGELFF; DNA: TGCGCCAGCAGCACCGGACAGCCGGGCACCGGGGAGCTGTTTTTT
D: TRBD1; V: TRBV5-1; J: TRBJ2-7; size: NA; CDR3: CASQGGTGAYEQYF; DNA: TGCGCCAGCCAGGGCGGGACAGGGGCCTACGAGCAGTACTTC
D: NA; V: TRBV13; J: TRBJ2-3; size: NA; CDR3: CASSLSRSSTDTQYF; DNA: TGTGCCAGCAGCTTATCTCGGTCTAGCACAGATACGCAGTATTTT
D: NA; V: TRBV10-3; J: TRBJ1-1; size: few; CDR3: CAISGGGGSGGTEAFF; DNA: TGTGCCATCAGTGGTGGAGGTGGCAGCGGAGGCACTGAAGCTTTCTTT
D: NA; V: TRBV2; J: TRBJ1-2; size: few; CDR3: CASALGYGYTF; DNA: TGTGCCAGCGCCCTGGGCTATGGCTACACCTTC
D: TRBD2; V: TRBV4-1; J: TRBJ2-4; size: NA; CDR3: CASSQPDGRAKNIQYF; DNA: TGCGCCAGCAGCCAGCCGGACGGGAGGGCCAAAAACATTCAGTACTTC
D: NA; V: TRBV29-1; J: TRBJ1-4; size: NA; CDR3: CSARAPTNEKLFF; DNA: TGCAGCGCTAGGGCACCAACTAATGAAAAACTGTTTTTT
D: TRBD1; V: TRBV15; J: TRBJ2-7; size: NA; CDR3: CATSSDQTGTESYEQYF; DNA: TGTGCCACCAGCAGCGACCAAACCGGGACAGAGAGCTACGAGCAGTACTTC
D: NA; V: TRBV4-1; J: TRBJ1-5; size: NA; CDR3: CASSQVAGWNQPQHF; DNA: TGCGCCAGCAGCCAAGTGGCGGGTTGGAATCAGCCCCAGCATTTT
D: TRBD2; V: TRBV9; J: TRBJ2-2; size: once; CDR3: CASSRGLAGVGGELFF; DNA: TGTGCCAGCAGCCGGGGACTAGCGGGAGTGGGCGGGGAGCTGTTTTTT
D: NA; V: TRBV5-1; J: TRBJ2-7; size: medium-sized; CDR3: CASSPERGEQYF; DNA: TGCGCCAGCAGCCCGGAACGGGGCGAGCAGTACTTC
D: NA; V: TRBV4-2; J: TRBJ2-1; size: NA; CDR3: CASSLVGSTHNEQFF; DNA: TGTGCCAGCAGCCTGGTCGGTAGCACTCACAATGAGCAGTTCTTC
D: NA; V: TRBV28; J: TRBJ2-7; size: NA; CDR3: CASSFVSGRNSYEQYF; DNA: TGTGCCAGCAGTTTTGTCTCGGGGAGGAACTCCTACGAGCAGTACTTC
D: NA; V: TRBV6-1; J: TRBJ2-7; size: few; CDR3: CASSLGTYEQYF; DNA: TGTGCCAGCAGTCTCGGGACCTACGAGCAGTACTTC
D: NA; V: TRBV5-1; J: TRBJ2-2; size: NA; CDR3: CASSLSPARGQSGELFF; DNA: TGCGCCAGCAGCTTATCCCCCGCTCGGGGGCAATCCGGGGAGCTGTTTTTT
D: NA; V: TRBV7-9; J: TRBJ2-7; size: NA; CDR3: CASSLPGVGEQYF; DNA: TGTGCCAGCAGCTTACCTGGAGTTGGAGAGCAGTACTTC
D: TRBD2; V: TRBV7-6; J: TRBJ2-1; size: NA; CDR3: CASSLGAGAYNEQFF; DNA: TGTGCCAGCAGCTTAGGAGCGGGGGCCTACAATGAGCAGTTCTTC
D: NA; V: TRBV29-1; J: TRBJ1-1; size: NA; CDR3: CSVEGIRSLTEAFF; DNA: TGCAGCGTTGAAGGAATCAGGAGTTTAACTGAAGCTTTCTTT